This T cell receptor (beta chain) derives from a study of tumor and adjacent non-tumor tissue in lung cancer. Across the whole study: Aged about 30 to 76 years, patients included fewer than 11 men and about 5 women with stage I to III disease. Each sample yielded some 4 million productive TCRbeta reads on average. General study points: Patients with more diverse tumor TCRs had worse survival. Tumor repertoires had a smaller top 100 clone share than normal lung.

In regard to this clonotype: Its antigen is as yet unknown. Without the conserved terminal phenylalanine or tryptophan, this CDR3 likely stems from a read error.

Three rounds of nested PCR, following a modified ARM-PCR protocol, produced the TCRbeta library. MiXCR, applied by TCRdb to the multiplex PCR reads, yields one record per CDR3 protein. The sample contains some 70,000 distinct CDR3 sequences, nearly 70% of which appear only once. The ends were cut back, 5 bases at V and 9 bases at J, with 25 bases in the middle. This CDR3 is 17 amino acids long. Germline V gene lookup returns CDR1 ENHRY and CDR2 SYGVKD. RNA was extracted from bulk tissue without any cell sorting. More than 3 cm separated this lung sample from the edge of the tumor. The TCR sequence derives from a woman in her forties or fifties with non-small cell lung cancer. Sequencing input: distant non-tumor lung tissue. V and J are TRBV10-3 and TRBJ2-2; D perhaps matches TRBD2 (7 bases). The CDR3: CAISNRIGGRSARELFS. Here the CDR3 DNA reads TGTGCCATCAGTAACCGAATCGGGGGGCGAAGTGCCCGGGAGCTGTTTTCT.